These 32 T cell receptor beta chains were all obtained from the same sample, sequenced in a study of technical replicates of blood from a handful of donors. The method was immunoSEQ multiplex PCR; TCRdb's version includes in-frame clones alone and lacks a portion of them. The sample lists just over 55,000 clones, around 95% occurring once. Sequences were obtained from PBMCs. These receptors originate from a human donor in good health. Some clones in this sample may be carry-over from other donors' samples.

The genes are TRBV20-1 and TRBJ1-1; TRBD1 matches at 8 bases. Trimming cost V 2 bases and J 10 bases; bases outside gene matches: 0. The V gene's germline CDR1 is DFQATT and CDR2 SNEGSKA (reference sequence). The CDR3 runs 10 residues. The chain's CDR3 is CSARTGGAFF. DNA for the CDR3: TGCAGTGCTAGAACAGGGGGAGCTTTCTTT.

This chain connects TRBV19 to TRBJ1-5; D remains unclear. Germline values: CDR1 LNHDA, CDR2 SQIVND (reference sequence). The V gene lost 5 bases and the J gene lost 0 bases, with 14 bases spanning the gap. CDR3 size: 16 residues. The CDR3: CASSPPSGISNQPQHF. The CDR3 nucleotides read TGTGCCAGTAGTCCCCCGTCGGGGATTAGCAATCAGCCCCAGCATTTT.

The chain carries TRBV5-8 and TRBJ1-3; D gene ambiguous. The CDR3 loop spans 15 amino acids. Trimming cost V 3 bases and J 3 bases, with 13 bases left between them. In germline, CDR1 is SGHTS, CDR2 YDEGEE. The CDR3 DNA sequence: TGTGCCAGCAGCTCGCATCCGGGAGATGGAAACACCATATATTTT. It yields the protein CASSSHPGDGNTIYF. Variable domain in full (rest from reference TRBV5-8 and TRBJ1-3): EAGVTQSPTHLIKTRGQQATLRCSPISGHTSVYWYQQALGLGLQFLLWYDEGEERNRGNFPPRFSGRQFPNYSSELNVNALELEDSALYLCASSSHPGDGNTIYFGEGSWLTVV.

This clone occurred a few times. V and J are TRBV29-1 and TRBJ1-2; D not resolved. The germline V gene encodes CDR1 SQVTM and CDR2 ANQGSEA. The CDR3 runs 11 residues. With 5 bases removed from V and 0 bases from J, the gap between germline ends came to 4 bases. CDR3 protein: CSVSPNYGYTF. The DNA for the CDR3 is TGCAGCGTTTCTCCTAACTATGGCTACACCTTC.

The chain combines TRBV30 with TRBJ2-3, with a tentative D call TRBD2 (5 bases). The CDR3 sequence is 14 residues long. Trimming pared 2 bases from V and 2 bases from J, leaving 11 bases between. CDR1 is GTSNPN and CDR2 is SVGIG in the germline V gene (reference sequence). CDR3 DNA: TGTGCCTGGAGTTCGAGAGGGCCCACAGATACGCAGTATTTT. This translates into CAWSSRGPTDTQYF.

The chain uses TRBV7-9 and TRBJ1-1, with D tentatively TRBD1 (5 bases). The CDR3 has 13 amino acids. CDR1 and CDR2 (germline): SEHNR, FQNEAQ (reference sequence). Trimming stripped 7 bases from V and 5 bases from J, with 14 bases between. The CDR3 DNA is TGTGCCAGCACCCCCGGCAGGGCGACTGAAGCTTTCTTT. Protein: CASTPGRATEAFF.

The genes are TRBV7-2 and TRBJ2-7; 10 nucleotides match TRBD1. This CDR3 region has 15 residues. CDR1 is SGHTA and CDR2 is FQGNSA in the germline V gene. The V segment lost 5 bases and the J segment 0 bases; nucleotides outside the gene matches: 4. CDR3 protein: CASSTRQGASYEQYF. The CDR3 region has the DNA TGTGCCAGCAGCACCCGACAGGGGGCCTCCTACGAGCAGTACTTC.

The chain is built from TRBV7-3 and TRBJ2-3; 7 nucleotides align to TRBD1. In germline, CDR1 is SGHTA, CDR2 FQGTGA. The V segment lost 6 bases and the J segment 2 bases; nucleotides outside the gene matches: 23. CDR3 length equals 20 residues. DNA for the CDR3: TGTGCCAGCAGGGCCGACGAGGGGGCTACCGTCCAGAGTTACACAGATACGCAGTATTTT. Translating it yields CASRADEGATVQSYTDTQYF.

The chain combines TRBV5-4 with TRBJ2-7; tentatively, D is TRBD1 (6 bases). The germline V and J ends were trimmed by 5 bases and 9 bases, with 36 bases remaining between them. Germline values: CDR1 SGHNT, CDR2 YYREEE (reference sequence). The CDR3 has 19 amino acids. The CDR3 region is CASSFGTSMSRAFPPGQYF. As DNA, the CDR3 is TGTGCCAGCAGTTTCGGGACATCCATGTCGCGGGCCTTCCCTCCCGGGCAGTACTTC.

The chain uses TRBV6-1 and TRBJ2-1, with 8 bases fitting TRBD1. Trimming removed 5 bases from V and 5 bases from J; junction bases left unmatched: 5. From germline, CDR1 is MNHNS and CDR2 SASEGT. This CDR3 has 14 residues. Written as DNA, the CDR3 is TGTGCCAGCAGTCCCCGGGACAGGAACAATGAGCAGTTCTTC. Protein: CASSPRDRNNEQFF.

The J gene is TRBJ2-5, the V gene TRBV2; 7 bases line up with TRBD1. V dropped 7 bases and J dropped 2; count of bases not matched to a gene: 10. The CDR3 length is 15 residues. Germline-derived CDR1 and CDR2 are SNHLY and FYNNEI. This CDR3 reads CASNPTGQVQETQYF. The CDR3 region has the DNA TGTGCCAGCAACCCGACAGGGCAAGTTCAAGAGACCCAGTACTTC.

V is TRBV4-1 and J is TRBJ2-7; 7 nucleotides line up with TRBD1. V lost 4 bases, J lost 4 bases, and 13 bases stayed unmatched. This CDR3 has 16 amino acids. The V gene's germline CDR1 is MGHRA and CDR2 YSYEKL. The CDR3 DNA follows: TGCGCCAGCAGCCTAGCGACAGGGTCTAATCTGTACGAGCAGTACTTC. This gives the protein CASSLATGSNLYEQYF.

This clone was counted a single time. The V gene is TRBV4-2, the J gene TRBJ2-7; TRBD1 is a possible D gene (6 bases). The CDR3 loop spans 15 amino acids. V shed 0 bases and J shed 2 bases, with 11 bases lying between them. Germline V CDR1 and CDR2: LGHNA, YNFKEQ. This CDR3 reads CASSQDRDTTYEQYF. CDR3 nucleotides: TGTGCCAGCAGCCAAGATCGGGACACTACCTACGAGCAGTACTTC.

The CDR3 coding sequence is TGTGCCAGCAGCTTAAAGGGGCTCGAGCAGTACTTC. This translates into CASSLKGLEQYF. The V call is TRBV7-9, the J call TRBJ2-7, with a weak D call TRBD1 (5 bases). Looked up from germline, CDR1 is SEHNR and CDR2 is FQNEAQ (reference sequence). Trimming took off 2 bases at V and 6 bases at J, with 8 bases between the two ends. The CDR3 runs 12 residues.

The chain recombines TRBV7-3 with TRBJ2-1; D gene uncertain. Trimming left V 5 bases short and J 7 bases short, with 21 bases between. The CDR3 length is 16 residues. Per the germline V gene, CDR1 is SGHTA and CDR2 is FQGTGA. CDR3 sequence: CASSLSRDTQGNEQFF. Here the CDR3 DNA reads TGTGCCAGCAGCCTGTCCCGAGACACCCAAGGAAATGAGCAGTTCTTC.

The chain is built from TRBV9 and TRBJ2-3; 9 nucleotides align to TRBD2. This CDR3 has 15 residues. Germline loops: CDR1 SGDLS, CDR2 YYNGEE. The V segment lost 2 bases and the J segment 4 bases; nucleotides outside the gene matches: 5. CDR3 protein: CASSVSGSTSDTQYF. In nucleotides, the CDR3 is TGTGCCAGCAGCGTTAGCGGGAGTACTTCAGATACGCAGTATTTT.

J is TRBJ1-1 and V is TRBV5-1, with 7 positions matching TRBD1. There are 14 residues in the CDR3. The V segment lost 3 bases and the J segment 5 bases; nucleotides outside the gene matches: 7. CDR1 is SGHRS and CDR2 is YFSETQ in the germline V gene. In DNA form, the CDR3 reads TGCGCCAGCAGCTCCCAGGGGGGAGTAACTGAAGCTTTCTTT. Protein: CASSSQGGVTEAFF.

This clone was picked up a small number of times. The gene calls are TRBV9 and TRBJ2-7, with no clear D. V was shortened by 2 bases and J by 5 bases, with 8 bases between the two germline ends. This CDR3 has 12 amino acids. Per the germline V gene, CDR1 is SGDLS and CDR2 is YYNGEE. The CDR3 DNA reads as TGTGCCAGCAGCGTGATGGGCCACGAGCAGTACTTC. Its protein product is CASSVMGHEQYF.

CDR3 coding DNA: TGTGCCAGCAGTGTCGAGAGCCAAGAGACCCAGTACTTC. It yields the protein CASSVESQETQYF. The V call is TRBV2, the J call TRBJ2-5, with D uncertain. The CDR3 totals 13 residues. Germline V lookup: CDR1 SNHLY, CDR2 FYNNEI. V was shortened by 4 bases and J by 1 base, with 7 bases between the two germline ends.

This rearrangement joins TRBV7-9 to TRBJ1-4; TRBD1 matches at 8 bases. The CDR3 sequence is 15 residues long. CDR1 SEHNR and CDR2 FQNEAQ come from the germline V gene (reference sequence). The V and J ends lost 0 bases and 3 bases, in that order; junction bases with no gene match: 0. The CDR3 DNA reads as TGTGCCAGCAGCTTAGCGACAGGGGCTAATGAAAAACTGTTTTTT. Protein sequence: CASSLATGANEKLFF.

The gene calls are TRBV2 and TRBJ1-6; 8 nucleotides align to TRBD1. Germline CDR1 is SNHLY and CDR2 is FYNNEI. After removal of 5 bases from V and 10 bases from J, the junction contained 13 bases not matched to a gene. This CDR3 is built from 16 residues. CDR3 in amino acids: CASSNSDGQGGSPLHF. The CDR3, as DNA: TGTGCCAGCAGTAACTCTGACGGACAGGGCGGATCACCCCTCCACTTT. The full variable domain, with the rest looked up from reference TRBV2 and TRBJ1-6, is EPEVTQTPSHQVTQMGQEVILRCVPISNHLYFYWYRQILGQKVEFLVSFYNNEISEKSEIFDDQFSVERPDGSNFTLKIRSTKLEDSAMYFCASSNSDGQGGSPLHFGNGTRLTVT.

The chain joins TRBV6-5 to TRBJ2-2; 11 nucleotides line up with TRBD2. Germline values: CDR1 MNHEY, CDR2 SVGAGI. CDR3 length: 15 residues. Trimming cost V 6 bases and J 4 bases; bases outside gene matches: 4. The CDR3 sequence: CASRLAGAGTGELFF. CDR3 in DNA: TGTGCCAGCAGACTAGCGGGAGCCGGCACCGGGGAGCTGTTTTTT.

The J gene is TRBJ1-5, the V gene TRBV7-2; 8 bases line up with TRBD1. Germline values: CDR1 SGHTA, CDR2 FQGNSA. The CDR3 is made up of 16 amino acids. Unmatched junction bases numbered 7, after V lost 5 bases and J lost 1 base. The CDR3 bases are TGTGCCAGCAGCACCTGGGGACAGGCAAGCAATCAGCCCCAGCATTTT. Protein: CASSTWGQASNQPQHF. The full variable domain, in which reference TRBV7-2 and TRBJ1-5 provide the parts outside the CDR3, is GAGVSQSPSNKVTEKGKDVELRCDPISGHTALYWYRQSLGQGLEFLIYFQGNSAPDKSGLPSDRFSAERTGGSVSTLTIQRTQQEDSAVYLCASSTWGQASNQPQHFGDGTRLSIL.

The CDR3 region is CASSTRGLLEQYF. CDR3 bases: TGTGCCAGCAGTACCAGGGGTCTTCTGGAGCAGTACTTC. The V call is TRBV7-2, the J call TRBJ2-7, with D possibly matching TRBD1 (6 bases). CDR1 and CDR2 from the germline V gene are SGHTA and FQGNSA. V lost 6 bases to trimming and J lost 7 bases, with 16 bases between them. The CDR3 sequence is 13 residues long.

This clone appeared a single time. The gene calls are TRBV5-1 and TRBJ2-2; 7 nucleotides align to TRBD2. The germline V gene encodes CDR1 SGHRS and CDR2 YFSETQ. V trimming: 0 bases; J trimming: 5 bases; junction bases outside the gene matches: 1. This CDR3 has 14 amino acids. The CDR3 spells CASSLVLATGELFF. For the CDR3, the DNA is TGCGCCAGCAGCTTGGTACTAGCGACCGGGGAGCTGTTTTTT.

The chain carries TRBV4-1 and TRBJ1-1; D is possibly TRBD1 (6 bases). Looked up from germline, CDR1 is MGHRA and CDR2 is YSYEKL. This CDR3 region has 16 residues. V dropped 1 base and J dropped 5 bases, with 17 bases sitting between them. The CDR3 here is CASSQGRRGRWTEAFF. The CDR3 nucleotides are TGCGCCAGCAGCCAAGGGAGGCGGGGGCGGTGGACTGAAGCTTTCTTT.

The CDR3 spells CASSEIGLAGSSYEQYF. For the CDR3, the DNA is TGTGCCAGCAGTGAAATAGGGCTAGCGGGTTCCTCCTACGAGCAGTACTTC. V is TRBV2 and J is TRBJ2-7; 8 bases agree with TRBD2. J was trimmed by 0 bases and V by 2 bases; bases with no gene match: 9. Germline-derived CDR1 and CDR2 are SNHLY and FYNNEI. This CDR3 is built from 17 residues.

This chain connects TRBV5-5 to TRBJ2-7; D may be TRBD2 (5 bases). This CDR3 comprises 14 residues. Germline values: CDR1 SGHKS, CDR2 YYEKEE (reference sequence). V lost 1 base to trimming and J lost 5 bases, with 13 bases between them. This CDR3 reads CASSLSPSTNEQYF. The CDR3 region has the DNA TGTGCCAGCAGCTTGAGTCCTAGCACTAACGAGCAGTACTTC.

The rearrangement links TRBV18 to TRBJ2-5, with 7 bases that match TRBD2. The CDR3 is 14 amino acids. The germline CDR1 and CDR2 sequences are KGHSH and LQKENI. The junction had 2 bases not matched to a gene; V was cut back by 3 bases and J by 1 base. The CDR3 here is CASSPGGLQETQYF. CDR3 DNA sequence: TGTGCCAGCTCACCGGGAGGGCTCCAAGAGACCCAGTACTTC.

The genes are TRBV5-6 and TRBJ1-5; 9 nucleotides match TRBD1. Trimming at V came to 4 bases and at J to 11 bases, leaving 13 bases not matched to a gene. Per the germline V gene, CDR1 is SGHDT and CDR2 is YYEEEE. The CDR3 spans 15 residues. The CDR3 DNA is TGTGCCAGCAGCGCGTGGGGGGGACAGGGCCGAACCCAGCATTTT. Amino acid sequence: CASSAWGGQGRTQHF.

The chain employs TRBV5-1 and TRBJ2-3; maybe TRBD2 (5 bases). The CDR3 covers 15 residues. CDR1 is SGHRS and CDR2 is YFSETQ in the germline V gene. The V gene lost 2 bases and the J gene lost 8 bases, with 18 bases spanning the gap. The CDR3 DNA reads as TGCGCCAGCAGCTTAGGTTCTACTAGTGGTGGTACGCAGTATTTT. This sequence encodes CASSLGSTSGGTQYF.

The V gene is TRBV4-2, the J gene TRBJ2-5; TRBD2 matches 11 bases. The CDR3 covers 17 residues. V dropped 0 bases and J dropped 4; count of bases not matched to a gene: 7. Germline V gene sequence: CDR1 LGHNA, CDR2 YNFKEQ. The CDR3 loop reads CASSQENSGRAVETQYF. DNA for the CDR3: TGTGCCAGCAGCCAAGAGAATAGCGGGAGGGCCGTAGAGACCCAGTACTTC.